This TCR beta chain was identified during a study of yellow fever vaccine responses in identical twins. As to this clonotype: The antigen remains unidentified.

TCRdb itself ran the RT-PCR reads through MiXCR, one entry per CDR3 protein. Of approximately 2,600 distinct CDR3 sequences in the sample, more than 80% were seen once. Whole-study findings and limits: On the reported evidence, twins' vaccine T cell responses seemed partly convergent and partly personalized.

This material consisted of T cells from blood (PBMCs), unsorted or a sorted subset (not recorded which), taken before or after yellow fever vaccination (not recorded which). The receptor comes from a female donor who received the yellow fever vaccine.

CDR3 in amino acids: CASIRGQGVGYGYTF. DNA of the CDR3: TGTGCCAGCATTCGAGGACAGGGGGTGGGCTATGGCTACACCTTC. The rearrangement links TRBV6-1 to TRBJ1-2; 10 bases line up with TRBD1. V lost 7 bases and J lost 4; bases outside the gene matches: 9. The germline V gene has CDR1 MNHNS and CDR2 SASEGT. The CDR3 extends over 15 amino acids.